Each of the 15 T cell receptor beta chains below was sequenced from the same sample in a study of T cell repertoires in cytomegalovirus infection. Via MiXCR, TCRdb re-called the reads, giving one row per CDR3 protein. The data contain 500,000 or so distinct CDR3 sequences, approximately 17% of them singletons. The sequencing sample was made of CD8+ T cells from PBMCs. Receptor source: a human donor in good health (CMV status not recorded). Some clones in this sample may be carry-over from other donors' samples.

As to this clonotype: Germline and junction disagree at one end, which may indicate a read error. This chain connects TRBV19 to TRBJ2-1, with D perhaps given as TRBD1 or TRBD2 (6 bases each). There are 15 residues in the CDR3. Germline V gene lookup returns CDR1 LNHDA and CDR2 SQIVND (reference sequence). The DNA of the CDR3 is TGTGCCAGTAGTATATCGGGAGCTGGGGACAATAAGCAGTTCTTC. It specifies CASSISGAGDNKQFF. Filled out from reference TRBV19 and TRBJ2-1, the complete variable domain reads DGGITQSPKYLFRKEGQNVTLSCEQNLNHDAMYWYRQDPGQGLRLIYYSQIVNDFQKGDIAEGYSVSREKKESFPLTVTSAQKNPTAFYLCASSISGAGDNKQFFGPGTRLTVL.

This clonotype was recorded a few times. The chain has TRBV19 and TRBJ1-1; perhaps TRBD1 as D (5 bases). Germline CDR1 is LNHDA and CDR2 is SQIVND (reference sequence). V was cut by 2 bases and J by 1 base, with 11 bases left in between. The CDR3 is 15 amino acids. CDR3 region: CASSIILGGNTEAFF. CDR3 nucleotides: TGTGCCAGTAGTATAATACTCGGGGGGAACACTGAAGCTTTCTTT.

The rearrangement links TRBV27 to TRBJ1-2; 9 bases are a match to TRBD1. V lost 7 bases, J lost 0 bases, and 9 bases stayed unmatched. There are 16 residues in the CDR3. The germline CDR1 and CDR2 sequences are MNHEY and SMNVEV (reference sequence). In DNA form, the CDR3 reads TGTGCCAGCATGGGGGACAGGGTGGCCTCTAACTATGGCTACACCTTC. It yields the protein CASMGDRVASNYGYTF.

In this sample, this clonotype turned up a few times. The chain recombines TRBV6-4 with TRBJ2-5, with D possibly TRBD1 on 6 matching bases. V was trimmed by 9 bases and J by 1 base, leaving 18 bases between them. The CDR3 is 15 amino acids. Germline V CDR1 and CDR2: MRHNA, SNTAGT. CDR3 nucleotides: TGTGCCAGTAACAAAACCGGGACACCCCAAGAGACCCAGTACTTC. The encoded protein is CASNKTGTPQETQYF.

This clonotype was recorded many times. The J gene is TRBJ2-2, the V gene TRBV7-6; maybe TRBD2 (6 bases). Trimming removed 5 bases from V and 4 bases from J, with 11 bases in between. The CDR3 consists of 14 residues. The V gene's germline CDR1 is SGHVS and CDR2 FNYEAQ. As DNA, the CDR3 is TGTGCCAGCAGCCCAGCCGGGGGCACCGGGGAGCTGTTTTTT. Its translation: CASSPAGGTGELFF.

In this sample, this clonotype turned up many times. The chain uses TRBV11-2 and TRBJ2-1; 7 bases align to TRBD2. The CDR3 contains 17 residues. Germline trimming cut 3 bases from V and 0 bases from J; bases unmatched to any gene: 8. The germline V gene has CDR1 SGHAT and CDR2 FQNNGV. CDR3 sequence: CASSLPFSGASYNEQFF. The CDR3 DNA follows: TGTGCCAGCAGCTTGCCTTTCAGCGGGGCCTCCTACAATGAGCAGTTCTTC.

This clonotype was found a few times. The gene calls are TRBV20-1 and TRBJ2-7, with 8 positions matching TRBD2. The J segment lost 3 bases and the V segment lost 7 bases, leaving 8 bases of the junction unmatched. The V gene's germline CDR1 is DFQATT and CDR2 SNEGSKA (reference sequence). The CDR3 extends over 13 amino acids. The CDR3 sequence is CSVRRAGDYEQYF. The CDR3, as DNA: TGCAGTGTCAGGCGAGCGGGAGACTACGAGCAGTACTTC.

This clonotype came up a few times. The chain links TRBV5-5 to TRBJ1-6, with D maybe TRBD1 (5 bases). V shed 4 bases and J shed 7 bases, with 18 bases lying between them. CDR3 length: 16 residues. Germline V lookup: CDR1 SGHKS, CDR2 YYEKEE (reference sequence). The CDR3: CASSPPGRPRNSPLHF. DNA for the CDR3: TGTGCCAGCAGCCCCCCGGGGCGGCCTAGGAATTCACCCCTCCACTTT.

The table lists this clonotype with many counts. The chain has TRBV7-9 and TRBJ1-2, with 8 bases fitting TRBD1. Trimming cost V 3 bases and J 3 bases; bases outside gene matches: 3. This CDR3 contains 14 residues. Germline CDR1 SEHNR, CDR2 FQNEAQ (reference sequence). This chain's CDR3 is CASSFDRGHYGYTF. The CDR3 nucleotides read TGTGCCAGCAGCTTCGACAGGGGCCACTATGGCTACACCTTC. The variable domain in full, with the rest retrieved from reference TRBV7-9 and TRBJ1-2, is DTGVSQNPRHKITKRGQNVTFRCDPISEHNRLYWYRQTLGQGPEFLTYFQNEAQLEKSRLLSDRFSAERPKGSFSTLEIQRTEQGDSAMYLCASSFDRGHYGYTFGSGTRLTVV.

This clonotype was counted a few times. The chain combines TRBV7-2 with TRBJ2-2; TRBD2 matches at 8 bases. After removal of 3 bases from V and 1 base from J, the junction contained 13 bases not matched to a gene. Looked up from germline, CDR1 is SGHTA and CDR2 is FQGNSA. The CDR3 length is 19 residues. CDR3 sequence: CASSFSGLARSENTGELFF. Here the CDR3 DNA reads TGTGCCAGCAGCTTCTCCGGACTAGCTCGGAGTGAGAACACCGGGGAGCTGTTTTTT. Using reference TRBV7-2 and TRBJ2-2 for the parts outside the CDR3, the full variable domain is GAGVSQSPSNKVTEKGKDVELRCDPISGHTALYWYRQSLGQGLEFLIYFQGNSAPDKSGLPSDRFSAERTGGSVSTLTIQRTQQEDSAVYLCASSFSGLARSENTGELFFGEGSRLTVL.

At least ten counts were recorded for this clonotype. The genes are TRBV7-6 and TRBJ2-7, with TRBD1 identical over 11 bases. This CDR3 is built from 16 residues. V shed 5 bases and J 2 bases; nucleotides not matched to a gene: 8. Germline values: CDR1 SGHVS, CDR2 FNYEAQ. CDR3 nucleotide sequence: TGTGCCAGCAGCCCTGCCCCGGGACAGGGGGCCTACGAGCAGTACTTC. It yields the protein CASSPAPGQGAYEQYF.

This clonotype was seen at least ten times. V and J are TRBV2 and TRBJ2-1; either TRBD1 or TRBD2 may fit D (5 bases each). The V and J ends lost 2 bases and 1 base respectively, with 12 bases between them. The CDR3 has 16 amino acids. CDR1 is SNHLY and CDR2 is FYNNEI in the germline V gene. The CDR3 is CASSESGPWSYNEQFF. For the CDR3, the DNA is TGTGCCAGCAGTGAATCGGGGCCATGGTCCTACAATGAGCAGTTCTTC. Full variable domain (remainder filled in from reference TRBV2 and TRBJ2-1): EPEVTQTPSHQVTQMGQEVILRCVPISNHLYFYWYRQILGQKVEFLVSFYNNEISEKSEIFDDQFSVERPDGSNFTLKIRSTKLEDSAMYFCASSESGPWSYNEQFFGPGTRLTVL.

The V gene is TRBV14, the J gene TRBJ1-3; D is undetermined. Germline loops: CDR1 SGHDN, CDR2 FVKESK. The CDR3 covers 15 residues. The ends were cut back, 2 bases at V and 1 base at J, with 9 bases in the middle. In DNA, the CDR3 is TGTGCCAGCAGCCAAAATTCGGAGTCTGGAAACACCATATATTTT. Its translation: CASSQNSESGNTIYF.

The J gene is TRBJ1-5, the V gene TRBV20-1; a possible D gene is TRBD1 (6 bases). This CDR3 has 16 amino acids. The V gene's germline CDR1 is DFQATT and CDR2 SNEGSKA (reference sequence). Trimming shortened V by 2 bases and J by 5 bases, and 19 bases separated the two germline ends. The CDR3 here is CSARRPGQSPDQPQHF. CDR3 bases: TGCAGTGCTAGAAGACCGGGACAATCGCCGGATCAGCCCCAGCATTTT.

The table lists this clonotype with a few counts. The CDR3 region is CASSESGGHHTDTQYF. The CDR3 DNA is TGCGCCAGCAGTGAGTCGGGCGGCCACCACACAGATACGCAGTATTTT. This chain links TRBV10-2 with TRBJ2-3; no clear D. CDR1 is WSHSY, CDR2 SAAADI, per germline. This CDR3 contains 16 residues. V was pared by 0 bases and J by 2 bases, with 12 bases between.